One sample yielded the 2 T cell receptor beta chains listed below, sequenced in a study of cytomegalovirus exposure and HLA in healthy donors. In the PCR, 60 Vbeta and 13 Jbeta primers were used. TCRdb's copy holds only in-frame clones and misses some; the assay was immunoSEQ multiplex PCR. The table lists some 170,000 clones, more than 60% of them singletons. The source material was PBMCs. Source of these receptors: a human donor in good health.

This clone was observed a handful of times. The rearrangement joins TRBV11-2 to TRBJ2-1; 9 nucleotides match TRBD1. This CDR3 is 14 amino acids long. V dropped 5 bases and J dropped 6; count of bases not matched to a gene: 5. Germline V gene sequence: CDR1 SGHAT, CDR2 FQNNGV. CDR3 amino acids: CASSPRTGVNEQFF. CDR3 nucleotides: TGTGCCAGCAGCCCCCGGACAGGGGTCAATGAGCAGTTCTTC.

As DNA, the CDR3 is TGTGCCAGCGCCGGGAGCTCGGACAACAATCAGCCCCAGCATTTT. The encoded protein is CASAGSSDNNQPQHF. The chain is built from TRBV2 and TRBJ1-5; possible D gene TRBD1, 5 bases. This CDR3 is 15 amino acids long. The V and J ends lost 8 bases and 3 bases respectively, with 17 bases between them. From germline, CDR1 is SNHLY and CDR2 FYNNEI.